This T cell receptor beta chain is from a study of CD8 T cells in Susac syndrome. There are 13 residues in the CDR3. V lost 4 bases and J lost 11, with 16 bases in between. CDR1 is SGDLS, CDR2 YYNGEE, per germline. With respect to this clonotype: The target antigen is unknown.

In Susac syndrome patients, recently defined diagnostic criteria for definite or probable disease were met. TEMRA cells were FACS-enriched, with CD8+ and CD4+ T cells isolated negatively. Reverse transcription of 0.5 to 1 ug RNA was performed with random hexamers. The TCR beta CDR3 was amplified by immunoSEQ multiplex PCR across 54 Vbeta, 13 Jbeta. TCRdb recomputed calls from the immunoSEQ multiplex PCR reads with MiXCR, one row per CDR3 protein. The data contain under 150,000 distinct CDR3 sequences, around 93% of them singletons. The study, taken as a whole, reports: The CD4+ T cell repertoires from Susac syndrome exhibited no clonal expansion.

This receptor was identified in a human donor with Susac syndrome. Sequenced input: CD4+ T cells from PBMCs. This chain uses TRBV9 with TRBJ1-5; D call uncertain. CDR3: CASSPDDHRSQHF. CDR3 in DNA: TGTGCCAGCAGCCCTGATGACCATCGTTCCCAGCATTTT.